This T cell receptor (delta chain) appears in the sequencing data of a study of gamma-delta chains in newborns, infants, children. Study background: Microbial exposure reportedly drives polyclonal innate γδ T cell expansion after birth.

The CDR3 has 18 amino acids. V dropped 0 bases and J dropped 0 bases, with 11 bases sitting between them. CDR1 is GEAIGNYY and CDR2 is EKD in the germline V gene. TCRdb redid clone calling on the reads using CATT. The sample shows about 7,500 delta-chain clones, around 2.2% of them seen only once. This clone is medium-sized (0.01 to 0.1%). Other DNA sequences from this sample encode an identical CDR3 as well. This sequence was found in a child who was a newborn, infant or young child, either healthy, febrile or measles-vaccinated (not recorded which). This chain joins TRDV2 and TRDJ3; maybe TRDD3 (5 bases). Sample: blood. CDR3 region: CACDTGGSSSWDTRQMFF. The DNA of the CDR3 is TGTGCCTGTGACACCGGGGGCTCTAGCTCCTGGGACACCCGACAGATGTTTTTC.